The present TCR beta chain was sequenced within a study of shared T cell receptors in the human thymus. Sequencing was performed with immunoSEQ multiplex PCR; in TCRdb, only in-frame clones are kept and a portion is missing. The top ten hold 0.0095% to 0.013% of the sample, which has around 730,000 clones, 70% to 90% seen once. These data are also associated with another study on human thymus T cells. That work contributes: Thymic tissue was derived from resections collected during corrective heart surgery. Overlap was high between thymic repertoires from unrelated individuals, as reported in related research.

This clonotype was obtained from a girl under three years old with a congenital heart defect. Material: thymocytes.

CDR3 bases: TGTGCCAGCTCACCTCGGCAGGGTAATCCCACTCTGGATGGCTACACCTTC. It translates to CASSPRQGNPTLDGYTF. J is TRBJ1-2 and V is TRBV18, with D possibly TRBD1 on 5 matching bases. V was trimmed by 3 bases and J by 6 bases, leaving 23 bases between them. Germline assignment: CDR1 KGHSH and CDR2 LQKENI. The CDR3 length is 17 residues.